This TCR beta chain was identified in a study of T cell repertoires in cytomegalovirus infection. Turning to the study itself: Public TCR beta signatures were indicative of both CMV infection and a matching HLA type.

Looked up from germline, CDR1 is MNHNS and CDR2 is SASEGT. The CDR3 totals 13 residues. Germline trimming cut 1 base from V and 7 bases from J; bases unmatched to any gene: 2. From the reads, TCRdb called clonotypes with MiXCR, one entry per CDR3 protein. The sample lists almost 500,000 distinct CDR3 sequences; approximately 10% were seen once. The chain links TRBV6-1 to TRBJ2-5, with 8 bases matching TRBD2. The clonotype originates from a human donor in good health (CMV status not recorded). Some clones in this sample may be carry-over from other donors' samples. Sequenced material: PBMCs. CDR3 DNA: TGTGCCAGCAGTGAAGAGGGACTAGGGACCCAGTACTTC. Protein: CASSEEGLGTQYF.